The 6 T cell receptor beta chains below come from one sample, sequenced in a study of blood T cell repertoires in COVID-19 (dated by TCRdb to about 2020). The library was prepared using the immunoSEQ multiplex PCR assay. TCRdb re-hosts the immuneACCESS table, in-frame sequences only. Its copies lack some clones; in the studies checked, an unresolved V gene accounts for under half of them, and the cause for the rest is not known. The sample yields a few hundred thousand clones; 84% were counted once. Approximately 6.8% of the sample lies in the top ten. Sequencing input: PBMCs or T cells enriched from blood (not recorded which). The source of these receptors is a woman aged 40 to 55 who had recovered from COVID-19.

This clone was seen just once. The chain combines TRBV9 with TRBJ1-2; D is undetermined. The CDR3 runs to 15 residues. Trimming pared 4 bases from V and 4 bases from J, leaving 17 bases between. Germline V gene data show CDR1 as SGDLS and CDR2 as YYNGEE. The CDR3 loop is CASSPDGVSGYGYTF. As DNA, the CDR3 is TGTGCCAGCAGCCCCGACGGGGTTTCGGGCTATGGCTACACCTTC.

The CDR3 DNA follows: TGCAGTGCTAGTAGTTCCACAGTGGAATCCACTGAAGCTTTCTTT. Protein sequence: CSASSSTVESTEAFF. This rearrangement joins TRBV20-1 to TRBJ1-1, with D uncertain. Per the germline V gene, CDR1 is DFQATT and CDR2 is SNEGSKA (reference sequence). The V end was cut by 3 bases, the J end by 4 bases, with 18 bases between. The CDR3 extends over 15 amino acids.

The chain uses TRBV11-2 and TRBJ2-7; 8 bases fit TRBD2. J lost 4 bases, V lost 6 bases, and 8 bases had no gene match. CDR3 length equals 14 residues. Germline V gene sequence: CDR1 SGHAT, CDR2 FQNNGV. The CDR3 coding sequence is TGTGCCAGCAGTGTGGCGGGAGGAAAATACGAGCAGTACTTC. Translation: CASSVAGGKYEQYF.

The chain uses TRBV9 and TRBJ2-6; no clear D gene. The CDR3 contains 14 residues. CDR1 is SGDLS and CDR2 is YYNGEE in the germline V gene. V was cut by 6 bases and J by 0 bases, with 7 bases left in between. The CDR3 DNA reads TGTGCCAGCACCCAGTTCTCTGGGGCCAACGTCCTGACTTTC. Its protein is CASTQFSGANVLTF.

V gene TRBV10-2 combines with J gene TRBJ1-2, with a tentative D call TRBD1 (6 bases). V gave up 2 bases and J gave up 2 bases, with 21 bases separating them. The CDR3 totals 18 residues. Looked up from germline, CDR1 is WSHSY and CDR2 is SAAADI. The CDR3 spells CASSEGHRPAGANYGYTF. The CDR3 region has the DNA TGCGCCAGCAGTGAGGGGCACCGCCCGGCGGGGGCAAACTATGGCTACACCTTC.

This chain connects TRBV18 to TRBJ1-6, with 7 bases that match TRBD1. The CDR3 length is 14 residues. V lost 2 bases and J lost 9; bases outside the gene matches: 4. Germline V gene lookup returns CDR1 KGHSH and CDR2 LQKENI. Here the CDR3 DNA reads TGTGCCAGCTCACCAATGGACAGGAGTTCACCCCTCCACTTT. Encoded protein: CASSPMDRSSPLHF.